Reported below is one T cell receptor (beta chain). What it recognizes is unknown. This sample was taken from a study of cytomegalovirus exposure and HLA in healthy donors. Trimming stripped 6 bases from V and 6 bases from J, with 11 bases between. This CDR3 spans 12 amino acids. The V gene's germline CDR1 is MNHNS and CDR2 SASEGT. There were likely unrecorded immune exposures, though donors were nominally healthy when sampled. A multiplex PCR was run with 60 Vbeta primers and 13 Jbeta primers. Sequencing used immunoSEQ multiplex PCR; TCRdb keeps in-frame clones, though not all of them. This sample contains tens of thousands of clones. General observations from the study: A later analysis found TCR association rates differed by HLA locus, highest for DRB1 and lowest for HLA-C.

Sequencing was done on a sample of PBMCs. This sequence joins TRBV6-1 and TRBJ1-2; D might be TRBD1 (5 bases). This clonotype was sampled from a man younger than 45 in good health and CMV-seropositive. For the CDR3, the DNA is TGTGCCAGCAGCAGGGATAGTGATGGCTACACCTTC. It codes for CASSRDSDGYTF.